This entry features one T cell receptor beta chain sequence. Its specificity is unknown. This specimen belongs to a study of T cell responses to AZD1222 COVID-19 vaccine. Study-level findings and limits: Females made up more of the donors, who were largely white British, and clonal diversity may have come out too low. Among spike-specific TCRs, nearly half reportedly target unmutated variant regions. Spike-wide coverage was observed for vaccine-associated CD4 TCRs, with dominant responses at 160-218 and 743-854.

Only in-frame clones appear in the TCRdb table, and some are missing; sequencing was by immunoSEQ multiplex PCR. Of 90,000 to 120,000 clones listed, about nine tenths are singletons. Investigators merged groups given second doses at roughly 4 or roughly 12 weeks. This specimen was peripheral blood, taken 28 days after the second AZD1222 dose. The origin of this receptor is an adult who received the AZD1222 COVID-19 vaccine.

The CDR3 loop reads CASSQVGGEQYF. The CDR3 DNA reads TGTGCCAGCAGCCAGGTTGGGGGCGAGCAGTACTTC. This chain joins TRBV3-1 (or the pseudogene TRBV3-2) and TRBJ2-7; D tentatively fits TRBD1 or TRBD2 (5 bases each). Between the trimmed V and J ends, which lost 3 bases and 6 bases, there was a span of 9 bases. Germline CDR1 LGHDT, CDR2 YNNKEL (reference sequence). The CDR3 contains 12 residues.